Below, 28 T cell receptor beta chains from the same sample are listed, as sequenced in a study of blood T cell repertoires in COVID-19. Some clones are missing from TCRdb's copy, which holds only in-frame ones; the method was immunoSEQ multiplex PCR. The sample contains approximately 200,000 clones, approximately 88% of which appear only once. Specimen: PBMCs or T cells enriched from blood (not recorded which). The receptors shown here come from a woman in her twenties or thirties who had recovered from COVID-19.

The sample holds one count of this clone. The chain recombines TRBV5-1 with TRBJ1-4; 7 bases agree with TRBD1. This CDR3 region has 16 residues. Germline V gives CDR1 SGHRS, CDR2 YFSETQ. V lost 4 bases, J lost 8 bases, and 14 bases stayed unmatched. The CDR3 nucleotides are TGCGCCAGCAGCCCACGGGGCGCGACAGGGAGCGAAAAACTGTTTTTT. Encoded protein: CASSPRGATGSEKLFF.

The chain carries TRBV28 and TRBJ1-5; TRBD1 might be the D (5 bases). The CDR3 consists of 13 residues. Germline CDR1 is MDHEN and CDR2 is SYDVKM. V was shortened by 6 bases and J by 7 bases, with 13 bases between the two germline ends. As DNA, the CDR3 is TGTGCCAGCAGACTCAGGGTAGGACAGCCCCAGCATTTT. Amino acids: CASRLRVGQPQHF.

This clone came up a few times. The chain carries TRBV7-8 and TRBJ1-2; D unclear. There are 15 residues in the CDR3. Germline CDR1 SGHVS, CDR2 FQNEAQ. Trimming removed 5 bases from V and 4 bases from J, with 17 bases in between. The CDR3 region is CASSPSGEMAYGYTF. The CDR3 bases are TGTGCCAGCAGCCCAAGCGGGGAGATGGCCTATGGCTACACCTTC.

The chain joins TRBV6-5 to TRBJ1-1; D not certain. The CDR3 has 11 residues. Per germline, CDR1 MNHEY and CDR2 SVGAGI. Trimming stripped 5 bases from V and 1 base from J, with 2 bases between. CDR3 protein: CASSRNTEAFF. The CDR3 nucleotides read TGTGCCAGCAGTCGGAACACTGAAGCTTTCTTT.

The chain links TRBV18 to TRBJ2-5; 7 bases are a match to TRBD1. This CDR3 contains 14 residues. J was trimmed by 9 bases and V by 3 bases; bases with no gene match: 10. Per the germline V gene, CDR1 is KGHSH and CDR2 is LQKENI. The CDR3 spells CASSPGQSLRAQYF. CDR3 in DNA: TGTGCCAGCTCACCGGGACAGTCTCTAAGGGCCCAGTACTTC.

This chain uses TRBV12-2 with TRBJ1-5; the D call TRBD1 from the table was never checked on the DNA. TRBV12-2 is flagged as a pseudogene. This CDR3 has 15 residues. This CDR3 is CASRNTGALNQPQHF. The CDR3 region has the DNA TGTGCAAGTCGCAATACAGGGGCTCTGAATCAGCCCCAGCATTTT.

This clone has a handful of counts. The CDR3 DNA follows: TGTGCCAGCAGTTACTCTATCGGCAGGGTCCCTTCACCCCTCCACTTT. Translation: CASSYSIGRVPSPLHF. The V gene is TRBV6-5, the J gene TRBJ1-6; a weak D match, TRBD1 (5 bases). Germline V gene sequence: CDR1 MNHEY, CDR2 SVGAGI. The V and J ends lost 0 bases and 9 bases respectively, with 15 bases between them. The CDR3 sequence is 16 residues long.

The rearrangement links TRBV21-1 to TRBJ2-7; TRBD1 is the table's D call, not checked against the DNA. TRBV21-1 is flagged as a pseudogene. The CDR3 covers 17 residues. For the CDR3, the DNA is TGTGCCAGCAGCAAAGACCCCAGGGGGCCTTGCTCCTACGAGCAGTACGTC. Its protein is CASSKDPRGPCSYEQYV.

The chain links TRBV28 to TRBJ1-4; 8 bases are shared with TRBD1. The CDR3 extends over 15 amino acids. The germline gives CDR1 MDHEN, CDR2 SYDVKM. V was pared by 10 bases and J by 3 bases, with 10 bases of the junction left unmatched. CDR3 bases: TGTGCCACTACCGATAGGGGACAGGCTAATGAAAAACTGTTTTTT. Protein: CATTDRGQANEKLFF. The variable domain in full, completed from reference TRBV28 and TRBJ1-4, reads DVKVTQSSRYLVKRTGEKVFLECVQDMDHENMFWYRQDPGLGLRLIYFSYDVKMKEKGDIPEGYSVSREKKERFSLILESASTNQTSMYLCATTDRGQANEKLFFGSGTQLSVL.

The J gene is TRBJ2-5, the V gene TRBV5-4; no reliable D call. The length of the CDR3 is 14 residues. Trimming removed 1 base from V and 4 bases from J, with 11 bases in between. Germline V gene sequence: CDR1 SGHNT, CDR2 YYREEE (reference sequence). CDR3 residues: CASSLSWSRETQYF. CDR3 nucleotide sequence: TGTGCCAGCAGCTTGTCATGGTCTAGAGAGACCCAGTACTTC.

This chain connects TRBV6-5 to TRBJ1-5; no clear D. CDR1 is MNHEY, CDR2 SVGAGI, per germline. V shed 7 bases and J shed 5 bases, with 15 bases lying between them. The CDR3 length is 14 residues. DNA of the CDR3: TGTGCCAGCAAGGTTGGGCTGCGCGATCAGCCCCAGCATTTT. This encodes CASKVGLRDQPQHF.

The sample holds one count of this clone. V is TRBV19 and J is TRBJ2-5; the match to TRBD1 covers 8 bases. The junction had 10 bases not matched to a gene; V was cut back by 5 bases and J by 5 bases. The germline gives CDR1 LNHDA, CDR2 SQIVND (reference sequence). The CDR3 length is 15 residues. DNA of the CDR3: TGTGCCAGTAGTCTCAGAATCAGGGGGCGGGAGACCCAGTACTTC. Its protein is CASSLRIRGRETQYF.

This chain uses TRBV11-3 with TRBJ2-1, with D unclear. The CDR3 has 12 amino acids. The V gene lost 2 bases and the J gene lost 8 bases, with 7 bases spanning the gap. Germline V lookup: CDR1 SGHNT, CDR2 YENEEA. CDR3 nucleotide sequence: TGTGCCAGCAGCTTAATCCCCGATGAGCAGTTCTTC. Amino acid sequence: CASSLIPDEQFF.

This sequence joins TRBV6-5 and TRBJ2-3; no clear D. This CDR3 has 15 residues. Germline CDR1 and CDR2: MNHEY and SVGAGI. Trimming removed 2 bases at V and 0 bases at J, with 9 bases between. The CDR3 reads CASSYLSESTDTQYF. CDR3 bases: TGTGCCAGCAGTTACCTTTCGGAGAGCACAGATACGCAGTATTTT.

V is TRBV1 and J is TRBJ2-1; the table names TRBD1, a call not compared with the DNA. TRBV1 is tagged as a pseudogene. The CDR3 runs 15 residues. The CDR3 spells CTSSQVGTGGNEQFF. The CDR3 DNA is TGCACCAGCAGCCAAGTGGGGACAGGGGGCAATGAGCAGTTCTTC.

The J gene is TRBJ2-1, the V gene TRBV6-5, with 12 bases identical to TRBD2. This CDR3 has 15 residues. V was clipped by 10 bases and J by 10 bases; unmatched bases: 14. Germline-derived CDR1 and CDR2 are MNHEY and SVGAGI. The CDR3 is CATWRGLAGGGEQFF. For the CDR3, the DNA is TGTGCCACCTGGAGAGGTCTAGCGGGAGGGGGCGAGCAGTTCTTC.

This clone is a singleton in its sample. The chain carries TRBV15 and TRBJ1-1, with D unresolved. The V gene's germline CDR1 is LNHNV and CDR2 YYDKDF (reference sequence). The CDR3 totals 14 residues. Trimming stripped 0 bases from V and 3 bases from J, with 8 bases between. For the CDR3, the DNA is TGTGCCACCAGCAGAGATATACGGGACACTGAAGCTTTCTTT. Its translation is CATSRDIRDTEAFF.

The chain recombines TRBV7-8 with TRBJ2-7; D might be TRBD2 (5 bases). The germline V gene encodes CDR1 SGHVS and CDR2 FQNEAQ. The CDR3 is 14 residues long. Trimming took off 2 bases at V and 2 bases at J, with 10 bases between the two ends. The CDR3 bases are TGTGCCAGCAGCTTAAGCGGCAGGACCTACGAGCAGTACTTC. Residues: CASSLSGRTYEQYF.

The chain couples TRBV10-3 to TRBJ1-2; D remains ambiguous. The CDR3 totals 12 residues. CDR1 is ENHRY, CDR2 SYGVKD, per germline. V lost 6 bases and J lost 8, with 13 bases in between. For the CDR3, the DNA is TGTGCCATCAGGATCGGTCCCCGGGGCTACACCTTC. Translating gives CAIRIGPRGYTF.

V gene TRBV4-1 combines with J gene TRBJ1-6; 7 bases align to TRBD1. Germline V gives CDR1 MGHRA, CDR2 YSYEKL. J was trimmed by 0 bases and V by 0 bases; bases with no gene match: 5. CDR3 length equals 18 residues. The CDR3 here is CASSQDLTGSSYNSPLHF. CDR3 bases: TGCGCCAGCAGCCAAGATCTGACAGGGAGCTCCTATAATTCACCCCTCCACTTT.

This sequence joins TRBV5-6 and TRBJ2-7; D might be TRBD1 (6 bases). The CDR3 length is 14 residues. V was clipped by 2 bases and J by 3 bases, with 12 bases between them. CDR1 SGHDT and CDR2 YYEEEE come from the germline V gene. The chain's CDR3 is CASSLRQGHYEQYF. The CDR3 region has the DNA TGTGCCAGCAGCTTAAGGCAGGGGCACTACGAGCAGTACTTC.

The CDR3: CASSVQVNHNEQFF. For the CDR3, the DNA is TGTGCCAGCAGCGTACAGGTGAACCACAATGAGCAGTTCTTC. The J gene is TRBJ2-1, the V gene TRBV9; D ambiguous. Trimming pared 1 base from V and 5 bases from J, leaving 10 bases between. CDR3 length equals 14 residues. The germline gives CDR1 SGDLS, CDR2 YYNGEE.

This clone was counted a single time. CDR3 DNA sequence: TGCGCCAGCAGCCGGAGACAGCCTGGAATCTATGGCTACACCTTC. This sequence encodes CASSRRQPGIYGYTF. The genes are TRBV4-1 and TRBJ1-2; possible D gene TRBD1, 5 bases. Germline V gene sequence: CDR1 MGHRA, CDR2 YSYEKL. The CDR3 totals 15 residues. Trimming removed 4 bases at V and 4 bases at J, with 16 bases between.

The chain employs TRBV2 and TRBJ2-3, with TRBD1 matching over 8 bases. J gave up 4 bases and V 1 base, and 4 bases lay outside the gene matches. Germline-derived CDR1 and CDR2 are SNHLY and FYNNEI. The CDR3 is 15 amino acids. The CDR3 region has the DNA TGTGCCAGCAGTGAAGGCAGGGGGCGCGCAGATACGCAGTATTTT. The encoded protein is CASSEGRGRADTQYF.

The rearrangement joins TRBV2 to TRBJ2-2, with TRBD1 matching over 10 bases. Germline V gene data show CDR1 as SNHLY and CDR2 as FYNNEI. There are 16 residues in the CDR3. With 5 bases clipped from V and 4 bases from J, the junction kept 7 bases outside the gene matches. The CDR3 region is CASSPPGQGSTGELFF. DNA of the CDR3: TGTGCCAGCAGTCCTCCGGGACAGGGGTCCACCGGGGAGCTGTTTTTT.

The chain is built from TRBV18 and TRBJ1-6; D is perhaps TRBD1 (5 bases). CDR3 length: 14 residues. Germline-derived CDR1 and CDR2 are KGHSH and LQKENI. Trimming shortened V by 2 bases and J by 9 bases, and 11 bases separated the two germline ends. The CDR3 sequence is CASSPSGLGSPLHF. The CDR3 DNA reads as TGTGCCAGCTCACCATCAGGGTTAGGTTCACCCCTCCACTTT.

This clone has just a few counts. The CDR3 protein is CAISDSGTSGFYEQYV. In DNA, the CDR3 is TGTGCCATCAGTGATTCCGGGACTAGCGGTTTCTACGAGCAGTACGTC. The chain is built from TRBV10-3 and TRBJ2-7, with TRBD2 identical over 11 bases. The ends lost 3 bases at V and 3 bases at J; junction bases unmatched: 7. Germline CDR1 and CDR2: ENHRY and SYGVKD. This CDR3 contains 16 residues.

The J gene is TRBJ2-2, the V gene TRBV3-1 (or the pseudogene TRBV3-2); possibly TRBD1 for D (5 bases). CDR3 length: 13 residues. Trimming removed 5 bases at V and 5 bases at J, with 9 bases between. Germline CDR1 reads LGHDT; CDR2 reads YNNKEL (reference sequence). The CDR3 sequence is CASSRRQTGELFF. CDR3 sequence (DNA): TGTGCCAGCAGCAGACGACAGACCGGGGAGCTGTTTTTT.